Listed here are 14 T cell receptor beta chains from one sample, sequenced in a study of CD8 T cells in Susac syndrome. RNA in amounts of roughly 0.5 to 1 ug was reverse transcribed with random hexamers. TCRdb reprocessed the immunoSEQ multiplex PCR reads with MiXCR, giving one entry per CDR3 protein. The profile shows 150,000 to 200,000 distinct CDR3 sequences, roughly 90% of them singletons. Material: CD4+ T cells from PBMCs. These receptors all stem from a human donor with Susac syndrome.

The gene calls are TRBV3-1 and TRBJ2-1, with D possibly matching TRBD1 (5 bases). The CDR3 spans 20 residues. V was cut by 0 bases and J by 0 bases, with 21 bases left in between. Looked up from germline, CDR1 is LGHDT and CDR2 is YNNKEL (reference sequence). CDR3 DNA sequence: TGTGCCAGCAGCCAAGATCAAGAGCCTTATCACCAGGGCTCCTACAATGAGCAGTTCTTC. Translated, it gives CASSQDQEPYHQGSYNEQFF.

This clonotype was recorded once. J is TRBJ2-3 and V is TRBV15, with a weak D call TRBD1 (5 bases). The germline gives CDR1 LNHNV, CDR2 YYDKDF (reference sequence). With 1 base removed from V and 0 bases from J, the gap between germline ends came to 11 bases. The CDR3 is 16 residues long. The CDR3 nucleotides are TGTGCCACCAGCAGAGTTAGGGCAGGGAGCACAGATACGCAGTATTTT. Protein product: CATSRVRAGSTDTQYF.

The J gene is TRBJ1-2, the V gene TRBV29-1; D is undetermined. V was cut by 6 bases and J by 4 bases, with 18 bases left in between. The CDR3 spans 14 residues. Germline V gives CDR1 SQVTM, CDR2 ANQGSEA. CDR3 region: CSVGRPPNLYGYTF. CDR3 sequence (DNA): TGCAGCGTCGGACGGCCACCGAACCTCTATGGCTACACCTTC.

The gene calls are TRBV27 and TRBJ2-7, with 11 bases aligning to TRBD2. After removal of 5 bases from V and 4 bases from J, the junction contained 7 bases not matched to a gene. Germline values: CDR1 MNHEY, CDR2 SMNVEV (reference sequence). This CDR3 is 15 amino acids long. The CDR3 bases are TGTGCCAGCAGTGTAGGGACTAGCGGAATTTACGAGCAGTACTTC. Translated, it gives CASSVGTSGIYEQYF.

This chain links TRBV7-9 with TRBJ1-2, with a tentative D call TRBD1 (6 bases). There are 13 residues in the CDR3. Trimming cost V 0 bases and J 8 bases, with 10 bases left between them. Germline V CDR1 and CDR2: SEHNR, FQNEAQ (reference sequence). The CDR3 nucleotides read TGTGCCAGCAGCTTAGCGGAGGGGGACGGCTACACCTTC. It is translated as CASSLAEGDGYTF.

The chain recombines TRBV6-6 with TRBJ1-2; 7 bases align to TRBD1. J was trimmed by 3 bases and V by 5 bases; bases with no gene match: 6. This CDR3 has 14 residues. CDR1 is MNHNY, CDR2 SVGAGI, per germline (reference sequence). The CDR3 nucleotides are TGTGCCAGCAGTGGGGACAGTACTCACTATGGCTACACCTTC. Protein sequence: CASSGDSTHYGYTF.

The gene calls are TRBV15 and TRBJ1-5; D perhaps matches TRBD1 (6 bases). This CDR3 contains 16 residues. V was pared by 0 bases and J by 8 bases, with 17 bases between. CDR1 LNHNV and CDR2 YYDKDF come from the germline V gene (reference sequence). CDR3 loop: CATSRDSQGKDEPQHF. The CDR3 coding sequence is TGTGCCACCAGCAGAGATTCACAGGGAAAAGATGAGCCCCAGCATTTT.

The rearrangement joins TRBV2 to TRBJ2-3; D possibly corresponds to TRBD1 (6 bases). Germline-derived CDR1 and CDR2 are SNHLY and FYNNEI. V shed 4 bases and J shed 0 bases, with 11 bases lying between them. The CDR3 runs to 15 residues. This CDR3 reads CASSGTETSTDTQYF. The CDR3 nucleotides are TGTGCCAGCAGTGGGACAGAAACTAGCACAGATACGCAGTATTTT. Combining the CDR3 with reference TRBV2 and TRBJ2-3 gives the whole variable domain EPEVTQTPSHQVTQMGQEVILRCVPISNHLYFYWYRQILGQKVEFLVSFYNNEISEKSEIFDDQFSVERPDGSNFTLKIRSTKLEDSAMYFCASSGTETSTDTQYFGPGTRLTVL.

V usage is TRBV20-1 and J usage is TRBJ2-1; 13 bases are a match to TRBD2. The CDR3 has 19 residues. V dropped 0 bases and J dropped 0; count of bases not matched to a gene: 8. From germline, CDR1 is DFQATT and CDR2 SNEGSKA (reference sequence). CDR3 in amino acids: CSARDPGTSGVISYNEQFF. CDR3 DNA: TGCAGTGCTAGAGATCCCGGGACTAGCGGGGTCATCTCCTACAATGAGCAGTTCTTC.

The chain combines TRBV11-2 with TRBJ1-2; 7 positions match TRBD1. The V and J ends lost 10 bases and 2 bases, in that order; junction bases with no gene match: 19. The CDR3 contains 17 residues. From germline, CDR1 is SGHAT and CDR2 FQNNGV. The CDR3 nucleotides are TGTGCCAACAGTCCCCGGGTGCCGAGACAGGGCAACTATGGCTACACCTTC. Translation: CANSPRVPRQGNYGYTF.

The chain recombines TRBV5-1 with TRBJ2-5, with 11 bases fitting TRBD2. V lost 0 bases, J lost 0 bases, and 4 bases stayed unmatched. The CDR3 consists of 17 residues. Germline V CDR1 and CDR2: SGHRS, YFSETQ. CDR3 nucleotides: TGCGCCAGCAGCTTGGGACTAGCGGGACTCTACCAAGAGACCCAGTACTTC. This codes for CASSLGLAGLYQETQYF.

The chain is built from TRBV28 and TRBJ2-7; 7 nucleotides match TRBD1. The junction had 2 bases not matched to a gene; V was cut back by 7 bases and J by 2 bases. CDR3 length equals 12 residues. Germline values: CDR1 MDHEN, CDR2 SYDVKM. The chain's CDR3 is CASTGTAYEQYF. The CDR3 DNA is TGTGCCAGCACTGGGACAGCCTACGAGCAGTACTTC.

This chain uses TRBV6-1 with TRBJ1-1; possible D gene TRBD1, 6 bases. The CDR3 is 16 amino acids. In germline, CDR1 is MNHNS, CDR2 SASEGT. Trimming removed 5 bases from V and 0 bases from J, with 16 bases in between. The CDR3 reads CASSRGANSMNTEAFF. The CDR3, as DNA: TGTGCCAGCAGTCGGGGGGCTAACTCCATGAACACTGAAGCTTTCTTT.

The V gene is TRBV6-6, the J gene TRBJ1-3; TRBD1 might be the D (5 bases). The V end was cut by 8 bases, the J end by 0 bases, with 8 bases between. The CDR3 has 13 amino acids. From germline, CDR1 is MNHNY and CDR2 SVGAGI (reference sequence). Here the CDR3 DNA reads TGTGCCAGCCTTGGGGGCTCTGGAAACACCATATATTTT. It yields the protein CASLGGSGNTIYF.